This T cell receptor (beta chain) was profiled in a study of blood T cell repertoires in COVID-19. As for the study in general: COVID-19 samples collected from the United States, Italy and Spain covered acute and convalescent phases. T cells, B-cell-depleted T cells, or PBMCs supplied cDNA or gDNA.

Original handling: Estimates of nucleated cell counts were drawn from the amplification of reference gene primers. TCRdb's copy holds only in-frame clones and misses some; the assay was immunoSEQ multiplex PCR. V, J and clone size were drawn from that table, and D and trimming were deduced from the DNA. The sample has 90,000 to 150,000 clones, 81% seen once. The sequence derives from a human donor in a cohort sampled during active COVID-19. The sample taken for sequencing was peripheral blood.

CDR3 nucleotide sequence: TGTGCCAGTAGTATAGCCGACAGGGGCGCGGACATTCAGTACTTC. Residues: CASSIADRGADIQYF. The chain couples TRBV19 to TRBJ2-4; 8 bases fit TRBD1. CDR1 LNHDA and CDR2 SQIVND come from the germline V gene (reference sequence). CDR3 length: 15 amino acids. V was pared by 1 base and J by 8 bases, with 7 bases of the junction left unmatched. The variable domain in full, completed from reference TRBV19 and TRBJ2-4, reads DGGITQSPKYLFRKEGQNVTLSCEQNLNHDAMYWYRQDPGQGLRLIYYSQIVNDFQKGDIAEGYSVSREKKESFPLTVTSAQKNPTAFYLCASSIADRGADIQYFGAGTRLSVL.